Listed here are 29 T cell receptor beta chains from one sample, sequenced in a study of shared clonotypes between healthy human individuals (dated by TCRdb to 2018 to 2021). The library was obtained by the immunoSEQ multiplex PCR assay. TCRdb's version of the immuneACCESS table is confined to in-frame rearrangements and falls short of the full clone set. An unresolved V gene accounts for under half of the shortfall where checked; the remainder is of unknown origin. The sample contains around 450,000 clones, roughly 80% of them found a single time. About 12% of the sample is in the top ten clones. The specimen sequenced was PBMCs. All receptors come from a woman between 35 and 50 years old in good health. Some clones in this sample may be carry-over from other donors' samples.

V is TRBV11-2 and J is TRBJ2-1; the D call may be TRBD1 or TRBD2 (5 bases each). This CDR3 region has 15 residues. Trimming pared 4 bases from V and 5 bases from J, leaving 15 bases between. CDR1 SGHAT and CDR2 FQNNGV come from the germline V gene. The CDR3 loop reads CASSYRRGPNNEQFF. The CDR3 nucleotides read TGTGCCAGCAGCTACAGAAGGGGACCCAACAATGAGCAGTTCTTC.

The CDR3: CASSLGDSGSYEQYF. The CDR3 bases are TGTGCCAGCAGCTTGGGGGATAGCGGGTCCTACGAGCAGTACTTC. The genes are TRBV7-8 and TRBJ2-7; TRBD2 aligns across 7 bases. In germline, CDR1 is SGHVS, CDR2 FQNEAQ. V gave up 3 bases and J gave up 1 base; unmatched junction bases: 6. This CDR3 comprises 15 residues.

This clone showed up just a few times. CDR3 amino acids: CASSGQVDGNTIYF. CDR3 bases: TGTGCCAGCTCAGGACAGGTCGATGGAAACACCATATATTTT. This chain uses TRBV18 with TRBJ1-3, with TRBD1 identical over 7 bases. J lost 3 bases, V lost 5 bases, and 4 bases had no gene match. The CDR3 totals 14 residues. Germline V lookup: CDR1 KGHSH, CDR2 LQKENI.

The V gene is TRBV5-5, the J gene TRBJ2-7, with 7 nucleotides matching TRBD1. V lost 2 bases, J lost 2 bases, and 4 bases stayed unmatched. Germline V gene sequence: CDR1 SGHKS, CDR2 YYEKEE (reference sequence). The CDR3 has 14 residues. The CDR3 region is CASSLIRGPYEQYF. The CDR3 DNA follows: TGTGCCAGCAGCTTAATTAGGGGGCCCTACGAGCAGTACTTC. The variable domain in full, completed from reference TRBV5-5 and TRBJ2-7, reads DAGVTQSPTHLIKTRGQQVTLRCSPISGHKSVSWYQQVLGQGPQFIFQYYEKEERGRGNFPDRFSARQFPNYSSELNVNALLLGDSALYLCASSLIRGPYEQYFGPGTRLTVT.

This rearrangement joins TRBV27 to TRBJ2-1; TRBD2 matches 13 bases. V gave up 6 bases and J gave up 8 bases; unmatched junction bases: 4. The CDR3 spans 14 residues. The germline V gene encodes CDR1 MNHEY and CDR2 SMNVEV (reference sequence). CDR3 bases: TGTGCCAGCAGACTAGCGGGAGGGCCCTATGAGCAGTTCTTC. Protein: CASRLAGGPYEQFF.

The J gene is TRBJ2-7, the V gene TRBV7-3; D gene ambiguous. Germline loops: CDR1 SGHTA, CDR2 FQGTGA. V was cut by 2 bases and J by 3 bases, with 8 bases left in between. The CDR3 is 13 amino acids. Here the CDR3 DNA reads TGTGCCAGCAGCTTAGCCCCATACTACGAGCAGTACTTC. Translated: CASSLAPYYEQYF.

The CDR3 DNA sequence: TGTGCCAGCAGAGAGCCAGGGACTATTTACGAGACCCAGTACTTC. Amino acids: CASREPGTIYETQYF. The chain joins TRBV6-1 to TRBJ2-5; 7 positions match TRBD2. There are 15 residues in the CDR3. V shed 6 bases and J 5 bases; nucleotides not matched to a gene: 12. Germline values: CDR1 MNHNS, CDR2 SASEGT.

The chain couples TRBV5-1 to TRBJ2-2; TRBD2 aligns across 11 bases. With 0 bases clipped from V and 5 bases from J, the junction kept 6 bases outside the gene matches. The germline CDR1 and CDR2 sequences are SGHRS and YFSETQ. This CDR3 is built from 17 residues. The CDR3 DNA reads TGCGCCAGCAGCTTGGGCGCTAGCGGGAGGAGTACCGGGGAGCTGTTTTTT. Encoded protein: CASSLGASGRSTGELFF.

The J gene is TRBJ1-4, the V gene TRBV5-1; D remains unclear. Trimming pared 0 bases from V and 5 bases from J, leaving 14 bases between. The CDR3 totals 16 residues. Germline loops: CDR1 SGHRS, CDR2 YFSETQ. CDR3 DNA: TGCGCCAGCAGCTTGGATCCCCTCGGGCAGAATGAAAAACTGTTTTTT. It translates to CASSLDPLGQNEKLFF.

Note on this clone: At one end the junction does not follow the germline gene, possibly because of a read error. The chain joins TRBV6-5 to TRBJ2-3; 12 bases are shared with TRBD2. Germline V gene lookup returns CDR1 MNHEY and CDR2 SVGAGI. This CDR3 has 14 amino acids. CDR3 amino acids: CACRLAGVGDTQYF. CDR3 nucleotides: TGTGCCTGCAGACTAGCGGGAGTGGGTGATACGCAGTATTTT.

The gene calls are TRBV27 and TRBJ2-2; D not resolved. Looked up from germline, CDR1 is MNHEY and CDR2 is SMNVEV (reference sequence). The CDR3 length is 15 residues. Trimming took off 8 bases at V and 6 bases at J, with 19 bases between the two ends. The CDR3 spells CASLGLKGVAGELFF. CDR3 nucleotides: TGTGCCAGCTTGGGCCTCAAGGGTGTAGCCGGGGAGCTGTTTTTT.

CDR3 in amino acids: CASSLRGLNEQYF. CDR3 DNA sequence: TGTGCCAGCAGTTTAAGGGGACTCAACGAGCAGTACTTC. This rearrangement joins TRBV28 to TRBJ2-7; D may be TRBD2 (6 bases). V was clipped by 2 bases and J by 5 bases, with 10 bases between them. CDR3 length: 13 residues. Per germline, CDR1 MDHEN and CDR2 SYDVKM.

This clone was counted a single time. The chain recombines TRBV5-1 with TRBJ1-2, with 8 nucleotides matching TRBD1. J gave up 8 bases and V 3 bases, and 6 bases lay outside the gene matches. The germline gives CDR1 SGHRS, CDR2 YFSETQ. CDR3 length: 13 amino acids. This chain's CDR3 is CASSSQGASGYTF. The CDR3 nucleotides are TGCGCCAGCAGCTCTCAGGGGGCGAGCGGCTACACCTTC. The entire variable domain, with the rest obtained from reference TRBV5-1 and TRBJ1-2, is as follows: KAGVTQTPRYLIKTRGQQVTLSCSPISGHRSVSWYQQTPGQGLQFLFEYFSETQRNKGNFPGRFSGRQFSNSRSEMNVSTLELGDSALYLCASSSQGASGYTFGSGTRLTVV.

This chain joins TRBV5-1 and TRBJ1-1; 10 bases fit TRBD1. Germline values: CDR1 SGHRS, CDR2 YFSETQ. The CDR3 contains 14 residues. The V and J ends lost 0 bases and 8 bases, in that order; junction bases with no gene match: 4. The CDR3 DNA reads as TGCGCCAGCAGCTTGGATGGGACAGGGGCCGAAGCTTTCTTT. It codes for CASSLDGTGAEAFF.

The rearrangement links TRBV7-8 to TRBJ2-7, with unresolved D. Germline V lookup: CDR1 SGHVS, CDR2 FQNEAQ. Trimming stripped 2 bases from V and 2 bases from J, with 7 bases between. The CDR3 loop spans 13 amino acids. CDR3 nucleotides: TGTGCCAGCAGCTTATCGGCGACCTACGAGCAGTACTTC. Translating it yields CASSLSATYEQYF.

This clone came up a few times. V usage is TRBV30 and J usage is TRBJ1-4; D unresolved. The germline V and J ends were trimmed by 0 bases and 5 bases, with 1 base remaining between them. Germline CDR1 and CDR2: GTSNPN and SVGIG (reference sequence). This CDR3 has 11 residues. This chain's CDR3 is CAWSVNEKLFF. The CDR3 nucleotides are TGTGCCTGGAGTGTAAATGAAAAACTGTTTTTT.

Only one count was recorded for this clone. The chain joins TRBV30 to TRBJ2-7; D gene uncertain. Germline values: CDR1 GTSNPN, CDR2 SVGIG (reference sequence). The V end was cut by 3 bases, the J end by 4 bases, with 10 bases between. This CDR3 has 12 amino acids. CDR3 protein: CAWRTVGYEQYF. The CDR3, as DNA: TGTGCCTGGAGGACTGTGGGGTACGAGCAGTACTTC.

The chain has TRBV7-9 and TRBJ2-7, with D maybe TRBD1 (6 bases). The CDR3 is made up of 13 amino acids. Germline CDR1 reads SEHNR; CDR2 reads FQNEAQ (reference sequence). V lost 5 bases to trimming and J lost 6 bases, with 14 bases between them. This chain's CDR3 is CASSPGWGREQYF. DNA for the CDR3: TGTGCCAGCAGCCCAGGATGGGGGCGCGAGCAGTACTTC.

The chain recombines TRBV30 with TRBJ2-2; D is unresolved. The CDR3 contains 12 residues. Germline values: CDR1 GTSNPN, CDR2 SVGIG (reference sequence). The V gene lost 2 bases and the J gene lost 1 base, with 2 bases spanning the gap. The CDR3 spells CAWSMNTGELFF. Written as DNA, the CDR3 is TGTGCCTGGAGTATGAACACCGGGGAGCTGTTTTTT.

This chain uses TRBV7-2 with TRBJ2-2; TRBD2 agrees at 11 bases. This CDR3 spans 18 amino acids. The germline CDR1 and CDR2 sequences are SGHTA and FQGNSA. The V and J ends lost 5 bases and 5 bases, in that order; junction bases with no gene match: 13. The CDR3 loop is CASSIQTSGVGGTGELFF. The CDR3 bases are TGTGCCAGCAGCATCCAGACTAGCGGGGTGGGAGGGACCGGGGAGCTGTTTTTT.

The chain links TRBV12-5 to TRBJ2-1; 12 bases align to TRBD1. CDR1 is LGHNT, CDR2 FRNRAP, per germline. The CDR3 totals 15 residues. The V gene end was trimmed by 4 bases and the J gene end by 8 bases; junction bases not matched to a gene: 6. The CDR3 sequence: CASGSGQGAEDEQFF. Here the CDR3 DNA reads TGTGCTAGTGGTTCGGGACAGGGGGCGGAGGATGAGCAGTTCTTC.

The V call is TRBV19, the J call TRBJ2-6, with TRBD2 matching 7 bases. The CDR3 has 16 amino acids. V shed 3 bases and J 0 bases; nucleotides not matched to a gene: 2. Germline V gives CDR1 LNHDA, CDR2 SQIVND (reference sequence). This chain's CDR3 is CASSMAGASGANVLTF. The DNA for the CDR3 is TGTGCCAGTAGTATGGCGGGAGCCTCTGGGGCCAACGTCCTGACTTTC.

The table lists this clone with many counts. The chain employs TRBV21-1 and TRBJ2-7. TRBV21-1 is assigned pseudogene status. The CDR3 spans 17 residues. The CDR3, as DNA: TGTGCCAGCAGCAAAGGGGGAAAAGGGTCCTCAGGCTACGAGCAGTACTTC. Translating gives CASSKGGKGSSGYEQYF.

This clone was observed many times. V and J are TRBV28 and TRBJ1-1; tentatively, D is TRBD1 (5 bases). Germline V gives CDR1 MDHEN, CDR2 SYDVKM. Trimming took 0 bases from V and 8 from J, leaving 7 bases between them. This CDR3 contains 12 residues. The CDR3 sequence is CASSLWGHEAFF. The CDR3 DNA follows: TGTGCCAGCAGTTTATGGGGGCACGAAGCTTTCTTT. The variable domain in full, completed from reference TRBV28 and TRBJ1-1, reads DVKVTQSSRYLVKRTGEKVFLECVQDMDHENMFWYRQDPGLGLRLIYFSYDVKMKEKGDIPEGYSVSREKKERFSLILESASTNQTSMYLCASSLWGHEAFFGQGTRLTVV.

The chain combines TRBV11-1 with TRBJ2-3, with TRBD2 matching over 8 bases. Per germline, CDR1 SGHAT and CDR2 FQDESV (reference sequence). Trimming at V came to 5 bases and at J to 2 bases, leaving 12 bases not matched to a gene. This CDR3 is built from 17 residues. CDR3 bases: TGTGCCAGCAGCAGTCCTTTAGCGGGACGGACCACAGATACGCAGTATTTT. Translated: CASSSPLAGRTTDTQYF.

The sample holds a few counts of this clone. The rearrangement links TRBV5-1 to TRBJ1-3, with TRBD1 matching 8 bases. Germline CDR1 reads SGHRS; CDR2 reads YFSETQ. V shed 5 bases, J shed 2 bases, and the junction held 9 bases outside the gene matches. The CDR3 sequence is 16 residues long. CDR3 sequence: CASSSNLQGAGNTIYF. CDR3 sequence (DNA): TGCGCCAGCAGTTCGAACCTACAGGGGGCTGGAAACACCATATATTTT.

V usage is TRBV7-3 and J usage is TRBJ2-3, with 8 bases that match TRBD2. The CDR3 runs to 16 residues. V shed 5 bases and J 0 bases; nucleotides not matched to a gene: 7. The germline V gene has CDR1 SGHTA and CDR2 FQGTGA. CDR3 in DNA: TGTGCCAGCAGCCCGACCGGGACTAGGAGCACAGATACGCAGTATTTT. Translation gives CASSPTGTRSTDTQYF.

A note on this clone: A clone one base away is much larger, so this may be a read error. The same CDR3 is also encoded by other DNA sequences in this sample. The chain couples TRBV29-1 to TRBJ2-7; 7 nucleotides match TRBD2. Germline V CDR1 and CDR2: SQVTM, ANQGSEA. Germline trimming cut 7 bases from V and 5 bases from J; bases unmatched to any gene: 11. This CDR3 has 13 residues. The CDR3 nucleotides are TGCAGCGCGACGGGGCAGGGAGGGCACGAGCAGTACTTC. This gives the protein CSATGQGGHEQYF.

The chain has TRBV5-4 and TRBJ1-2, with 7 bases identical to TRBD1. The CDR3 is 16 amino acids. Germline CDR1 is SGHNT and CDR2 is YYREEE (reference sequence). J gave up 2 bases and V 4 bases, and 11 bases lay outside the gene matches. As DNA, the CDR3 is TGTGCCAGCAGCCCGCGCGGCCCCAGGGGGAACTATGGCTACACCTTC. This translates into CASSPRGPRGNYGYTF.